This TCR beta chain was obtained from a study of human T cells and chemical hapten exposure (dated by TCRdb to the early 2020s). About the study as a whole: For sensitization, 2% DPC in acetone was applied to a roughly 2 cm by roughly 2 cm area of upper inner arm skin. Blood for TCR sequencing was provided by twenty-nine alopecia patients at one to four time points (pre-sensitization, 2, 6 and 24 weeks). The study tracked peripheral blood TCR repertoire changes in vivo during primary and secondary sensitization to the hapten diphenylcyclopropenone (DPC) in alopecia patients. Patients additionally received weekly therapeutic DPC doses to the scalp throughout the approximately 24-week study period. Most of the patients in the cohort were female, and the cohort covered alopecia areata with under or over 50% scalp involvement, alopecia totalis and alopecia universalis. Patient blood was sampled pre-sensitization (week 0) and at 2, 6 and about 24 weeks after DPC sensitization. Patch testing was performed on the upper back with Finn chambers containing 0.01% DPC, and the patch tests were scored after 6 days according to International Contact Dermatitis Research Group standards. Both TCR alpha and TCR beta chains were sequenced from each blood RNA sample. Libraries were combined into a pool for sequencing, and differences in TCR yield between samples came mainly from small differences in library volumes within the pool.

What this sample's time point label stands for: pre-sensitization, week 0. According to the study, the label for this sample's treatment or condition signals: therapeutic diphenylcyclopropenone sensitization with weekly scalp DPC. Unfractionated whole blood was collected in Tempus Blood RNA tubes, and total RNA was extracted from that blood. Blood at each patch-test visit was drawn before the patch test was applied. To be eligible, patients had to be aged 18 to 70, diagnosed with alopecia and judged suitable for DPC therapy, while pregnant patients were excluded. This clonotype was detected many times. The antigen this receptor binds is unknown. Base-call qualities are not available, and no considerably larger clone is one nucleotide away. Broad study findings and their caveats: Repeated subsampling changed both the strength of the expansion versus patch-test correlation and the threshold at which that correlation became significant. Patch test score was positively correlated with the number of PT1 expanded TCRs, with significance at thresholds 8, 16 and 32 but not at 4. Significantly more large CDR3 similarity clusters were formed by expanded TCRs than by pre-sensitization or healthy control sets, consistent with antigen-driven responses. DPC sensitization did not change the number of TCRs with a frequency above 1 in 1000, and there was no evidence of changes in global repertoire structure. Because every patient had alopecia, a presumed autoimmune disease, the patients' immune response might differ from that of healthy individuals.

Library construction relied on RACE. These reads were obtained on a NextSeq 500. During library preparation, unique molecular identifiers were attached to individual cDNA molecules so that TCRs could be counted in a quantitative, reproducible way. From the authors' description of their analysis: A median of about 87,000 TCRs per sample was observed, with a range of about 23,224 to 750,000. V, J and CDR3 annotation of the TCR reads was carried out using the Decombinator software suite. To make PS versus PT1 abundance plots, every sample was subsampled to the same number of TCRs (28,000). Expanded TCRs were defined as absent before sensitization and observed at least eight times at the 2-week time point. The raw public reads went through TCRdb reprocessing: fastp at Q25, MiXCR clone calling, in-frame beta chains kept. Rows merge per CDR3 protein into single entries with the most common DNA and genes. Clone size and V and J calls follow TCRdb, not the original study. Recorded for this sample are 34,000 or so distinct CDR3 sequences; 10% of them occurred a single time. The ten biggest clones cover 27% of the sample.

As encoded in the germline V gene, CDR1 is KGHDR while CDR2 is SFDVKD. From its cysteine to its phenylalanine, the CDR3 spans 19 amino acids. Left in the record is the CDR3 DNA by itself, 57 bases read in frame from the first base. V is trimmed back by 3 bases and J by 4 bases, and the junction contains 11 bases that no gene match accounts for. The receptor's source is a man between 45 and 60 years old with alopecia areata. Some clones in this sample may be carry-over from other donors' samples. This chain joins TRBV24-1 to TRBJ2-2, with TRBD2 identical over 12 junction bases. The source material was whole blood, sampled in connection with sensitization to the hapten diphenylcyclopropenone (DPC). The CDR3 reads as follows: CATSDTRTSGELRTGELFF. The sequenced DNA: TGTGCCACCAGTGATACCCGGACTAGCGGGGAATTGCGCACCGGGGAGCTGTTTTTT.